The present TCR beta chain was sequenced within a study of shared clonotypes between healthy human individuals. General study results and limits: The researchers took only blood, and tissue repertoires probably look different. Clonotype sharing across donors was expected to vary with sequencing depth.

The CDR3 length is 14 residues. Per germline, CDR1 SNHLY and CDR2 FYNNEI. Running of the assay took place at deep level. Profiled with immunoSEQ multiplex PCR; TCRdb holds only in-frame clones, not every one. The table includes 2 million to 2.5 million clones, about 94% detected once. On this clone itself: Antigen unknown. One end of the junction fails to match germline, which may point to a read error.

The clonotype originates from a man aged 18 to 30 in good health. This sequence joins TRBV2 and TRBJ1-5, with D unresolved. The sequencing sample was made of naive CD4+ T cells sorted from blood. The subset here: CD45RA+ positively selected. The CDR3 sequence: CASKAGFGNQPQHF. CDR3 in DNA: TGTGCAAGCAAGGCCGGGTTTGGCAATCAGCCCCAGCATTTT.